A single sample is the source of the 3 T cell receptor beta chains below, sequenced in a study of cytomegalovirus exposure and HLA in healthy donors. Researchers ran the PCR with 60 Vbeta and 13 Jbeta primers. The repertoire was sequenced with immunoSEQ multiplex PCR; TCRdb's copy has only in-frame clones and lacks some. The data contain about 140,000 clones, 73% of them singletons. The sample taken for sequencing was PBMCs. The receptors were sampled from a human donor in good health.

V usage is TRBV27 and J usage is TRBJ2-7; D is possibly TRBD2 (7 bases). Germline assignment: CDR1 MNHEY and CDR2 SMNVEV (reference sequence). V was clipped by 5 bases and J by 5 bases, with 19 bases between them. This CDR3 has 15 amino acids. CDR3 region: CASSPVGGLRNEQYF. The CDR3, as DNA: TGTGCCAGCAGTCCAGTGGGGGGGCTTAGGAACGAGCAGTACTTC.

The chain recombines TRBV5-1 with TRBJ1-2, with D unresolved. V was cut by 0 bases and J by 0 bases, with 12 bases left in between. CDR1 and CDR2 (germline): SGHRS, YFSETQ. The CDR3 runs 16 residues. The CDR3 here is CASSLGRARANYGYTF. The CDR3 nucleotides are TGCGCCAGCAGCTTGGGGAGAGCGCGAGCTAACTATGGCTACACCTTC.

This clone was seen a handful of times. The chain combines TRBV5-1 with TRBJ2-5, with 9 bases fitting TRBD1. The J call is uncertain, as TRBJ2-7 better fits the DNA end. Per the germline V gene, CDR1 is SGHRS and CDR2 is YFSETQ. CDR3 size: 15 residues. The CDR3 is CASSSSGQGIDEQYF. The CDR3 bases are TGCGCCAGCAGCTCCTCGGGACAGGGTATCGACGAGCAGTACTTC.